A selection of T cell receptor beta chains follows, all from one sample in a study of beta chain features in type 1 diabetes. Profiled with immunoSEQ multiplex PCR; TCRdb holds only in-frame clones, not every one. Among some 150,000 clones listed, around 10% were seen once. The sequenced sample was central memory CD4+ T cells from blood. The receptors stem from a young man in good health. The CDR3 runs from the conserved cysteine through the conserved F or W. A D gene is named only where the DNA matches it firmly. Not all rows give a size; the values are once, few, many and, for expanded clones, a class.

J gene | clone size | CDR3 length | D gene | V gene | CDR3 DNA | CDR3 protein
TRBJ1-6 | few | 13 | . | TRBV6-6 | TGTGCCAGCAGCCAACCATCGAATTCACCCCTCCACTTT | CASSQPSNSPLHF
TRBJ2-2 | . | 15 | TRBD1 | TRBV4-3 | TGCGCCAGCAGCGAAAGGGCCAGGGGGTCCGGGGAGCTGTTTTTT | CASSERARGSGELFF
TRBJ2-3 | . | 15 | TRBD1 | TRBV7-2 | TGTGCCAGCAGCGCACACAGGGGGCAGACAGATACGCAGTATTTT | CASSAHRGQTDTQYF
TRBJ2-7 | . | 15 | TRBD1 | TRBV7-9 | TGTGCCAGCAGGTCCGGGACAGGGGGGCCCTACGAGCAGTACTTC | CASRSGTGGPYEQYF
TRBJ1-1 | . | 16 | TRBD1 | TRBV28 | TGTGCCAGCAGCCCAACCCGGGACAGGGGGCTCCCTGAAGCTTTCTTT | CASSPTRDRGLPEAFF
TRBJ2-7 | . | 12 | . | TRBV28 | TGTGCCAGCAGTCCAGGGACCCAGCGACTGTACTTC | CASSPGTQRLYF
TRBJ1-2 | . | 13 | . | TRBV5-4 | TGTGCCAGCAGCGCCGGACGGGACTATGGCTACACCTTC | CASSAGRDYGYTF
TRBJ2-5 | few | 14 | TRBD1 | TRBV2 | TGTGCCAGCAGTGGGGACAGGGCCCAAGAGACCCAGTACTTC | CASSGDRAQETQYF
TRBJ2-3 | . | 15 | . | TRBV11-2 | TGTGCCAGCAGCTTAATGGTCCCGGGGACAGATACGCAGTATTTT | CASSLMVPGTDTQYF
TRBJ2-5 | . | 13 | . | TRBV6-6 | TGTGCCAGCAGCCGAGATGTCGGAGAGACCCAGTACTTC | CASSRDVGETQYF
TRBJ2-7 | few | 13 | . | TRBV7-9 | TGTGCCAGCAGCTTAAACGGCGGAAACGAGCAGTACTTC | CASSLNGGNEQYF
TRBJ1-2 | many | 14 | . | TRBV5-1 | TGCGCCAGCAGCTCCACGGACGGATCCTATGGCTACACCTTC | CASSSTDGSYGYTF
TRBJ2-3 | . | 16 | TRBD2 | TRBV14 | TGTGCCAGCAGCCAAGGGAGACTAGCGGGAGCGGATACGCAGTATTTT | CASSQGRLAGADTQYF
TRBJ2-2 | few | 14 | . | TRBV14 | TGTGCCAGCAGCCAAGATGCGTTCGTCGGGGAGCTGTTTTTT | CASSQDAFVGELFF
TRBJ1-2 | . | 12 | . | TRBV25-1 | TGTGCCAGCAGTGCTGGGAAGAATGGCTACACCTTC | CASSAGKNGYTF
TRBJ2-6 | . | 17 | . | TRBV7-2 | TGTGCCAGCGGGTTGGCGGGGAAACTCTCTGGGGCCAACGTCCTGACTTTC | CASGLAGKLSGANVLTF
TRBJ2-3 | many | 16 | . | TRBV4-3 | TGCGCCAGCAGCCAAGGGGTTCTTAGGAGCACAGATACGCAGTATTTT | CASSQGVLRSTDTQYF
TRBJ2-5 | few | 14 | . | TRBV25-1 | TGTGCCAGCAGTGAATTTACAGCCGAAGAGACCCAGTACTTC | CASSEFTAEETQYF
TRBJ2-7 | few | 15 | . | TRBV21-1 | TGTGCCAGCAGCAAAGGAGGGACAGATACCTACGAGCAGTACTTC | CASSKGGTDTYEQYF
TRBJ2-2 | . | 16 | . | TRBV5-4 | TGTGCCAGCAGCTTGGAGGCTAGCGTAGACACCGGGGAGCTGTTTTTT | CASSLEASVDTGELFF
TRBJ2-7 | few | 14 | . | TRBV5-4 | TGTGCCAGCAGCTTGTTCGGCGGAGCCTACGAGCAGTACTTC | CASSLFGGAYEQYF
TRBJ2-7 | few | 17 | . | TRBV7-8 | TGTGCCAGCAGCTTAGCTTTGTCCCAGACGGCAGCCTACGAGCAGTACTTC | CASSLALSQTAAYEQYF
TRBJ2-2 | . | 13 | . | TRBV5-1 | TGCGCCAGCAATGACAAGAACACCGGGGAGCTGTTTTTT | CASNDKNTGELFF
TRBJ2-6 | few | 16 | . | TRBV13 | TGTGCCAGCAGCTTAGAGAGGGGGGCTGGGGCCAACGTCCTGACTTTC | CASSLERGAGANVLTF
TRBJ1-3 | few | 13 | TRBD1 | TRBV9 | TGTGCCAGCAACGCAGGGGGTGGAAACACCATATATTTT | CASNAGGGNTIYF
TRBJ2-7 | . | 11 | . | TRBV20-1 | TGCAGTGTTTCGTCGACAGACGGCCGGTACTTC | CSVSSTDGRYF
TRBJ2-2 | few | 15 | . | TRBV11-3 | TGTGCCAGCAGCGTAGGGACGGAGAACACCGGGGAGCTGTTTTTT | CASSVGTENTGELFF
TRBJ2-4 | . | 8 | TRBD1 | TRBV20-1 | TGCAGTGCGGGACAGACCCGCTTC | CSAGQTRF
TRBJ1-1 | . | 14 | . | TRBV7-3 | TGTGCCAGCAGCTTATCAGGGGTGGCCACTGAAGCTTTCTTT | CASSLSGVATEAFF
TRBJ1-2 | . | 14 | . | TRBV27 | TGTGCCAGCAGTTCTAATGGACAGTTCTATGGCTACACCTTC | CASSSNGQFYGYTF